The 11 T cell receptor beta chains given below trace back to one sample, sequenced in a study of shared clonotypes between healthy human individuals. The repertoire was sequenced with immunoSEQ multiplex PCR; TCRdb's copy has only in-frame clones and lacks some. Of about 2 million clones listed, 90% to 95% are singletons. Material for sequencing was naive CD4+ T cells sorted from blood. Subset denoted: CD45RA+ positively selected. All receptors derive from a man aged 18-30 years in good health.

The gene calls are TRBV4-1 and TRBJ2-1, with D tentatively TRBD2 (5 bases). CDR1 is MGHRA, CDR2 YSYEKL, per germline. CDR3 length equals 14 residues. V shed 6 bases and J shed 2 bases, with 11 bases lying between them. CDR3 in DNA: TGCGCCAGCAGTTTTGGAGGAACCTACAATGAGCAGTTCTTC. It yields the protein CASSFGGTYNEQFF.

CDR3 protein: CASRPLAAGRDEQFF. CDR3 nucleotides: TGTGCCAGCAGGCCCCTAGCGGCAGGGAGGGATGAGCAGTTCTTC. The rearrangement joins TRBV6-1 to TRBJ2-1; 7 bases match TRBD2. The length of the CDR3 is 15 residues. The trim removed 6 bases at V and 8 bases at J, leaving 13 bases unmatched. From germline, CDR1 is MNHNS and CDR2 SASEGT.

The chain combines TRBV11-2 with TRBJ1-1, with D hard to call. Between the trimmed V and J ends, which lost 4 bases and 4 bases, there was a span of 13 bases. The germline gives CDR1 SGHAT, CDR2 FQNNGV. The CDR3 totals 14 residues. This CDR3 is CASSSWTETTEAFF. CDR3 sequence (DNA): TGTGCCAGCAGCTCTTGGACGGAAACCACTGAAGCTTTCTTT.

CDR3: CASSRGQTLINEKLFF. CDR3 nucleotide sequence: TGCGCCAGCAGTAGGGGCCAGACCTTAATTAATGAAAAACTGTTTTTT. The genes are TRBV5-1 and TRBJ1-4; TRBD1 is a possible D gene (5 bases). V was trimmed by 5 bases and J by 4 bases, leaving 18 bases between them. The CDR3 is 16 residues long. The germline CDR1 and CDR2 sequences are SGHRS and YFSETQ.

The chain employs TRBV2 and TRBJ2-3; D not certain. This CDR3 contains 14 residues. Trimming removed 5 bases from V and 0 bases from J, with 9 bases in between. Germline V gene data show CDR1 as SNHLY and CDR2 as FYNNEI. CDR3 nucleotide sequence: TGTGCCAGCAGTAAAGATATGAGCACAGATACGCAGTATTTT. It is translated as CASSKDMSTDTQYF.

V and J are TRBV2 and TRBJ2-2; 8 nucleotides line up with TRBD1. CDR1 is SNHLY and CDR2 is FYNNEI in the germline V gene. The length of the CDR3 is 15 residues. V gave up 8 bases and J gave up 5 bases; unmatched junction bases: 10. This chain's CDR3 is CASYGQGRGTGELFF. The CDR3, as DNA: TGTGCCAGCTACGGACAGGGAAGAGGGACCGGGGAGCTGTTTTTT.

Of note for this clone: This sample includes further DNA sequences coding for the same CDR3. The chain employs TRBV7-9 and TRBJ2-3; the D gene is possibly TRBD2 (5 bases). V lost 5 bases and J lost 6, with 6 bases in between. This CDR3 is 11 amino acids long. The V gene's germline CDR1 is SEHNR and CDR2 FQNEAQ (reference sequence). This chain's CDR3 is CASSRGDTQYF. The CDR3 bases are TGTGCCAGCAGCCGGGGTGATACGCAGTATTTT.

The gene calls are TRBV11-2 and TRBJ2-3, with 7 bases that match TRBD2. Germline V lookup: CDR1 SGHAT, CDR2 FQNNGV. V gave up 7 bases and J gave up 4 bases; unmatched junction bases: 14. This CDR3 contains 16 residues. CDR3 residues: CASTQGLREWSDTQYF. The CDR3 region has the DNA TGTGCCAGCACCCAGGGATTGCGGGAGTGGTCAGATACGCAGTATTTT.

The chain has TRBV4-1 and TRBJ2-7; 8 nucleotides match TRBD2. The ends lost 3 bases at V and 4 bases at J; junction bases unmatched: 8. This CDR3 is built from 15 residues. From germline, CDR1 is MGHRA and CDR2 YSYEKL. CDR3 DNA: TGCGCCAGCAGCCACGTGACGGGAGGGGTTTACGAGCAGTACTTC. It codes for CASSHVTGGVYEQYF.

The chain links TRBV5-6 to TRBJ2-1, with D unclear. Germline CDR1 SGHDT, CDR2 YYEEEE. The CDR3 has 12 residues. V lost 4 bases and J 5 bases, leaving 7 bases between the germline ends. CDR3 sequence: CASSGPNNEQFF. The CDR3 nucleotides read TGTGCCAGCAGCGGCCCTAACAATGAGCAGTTCTTC.

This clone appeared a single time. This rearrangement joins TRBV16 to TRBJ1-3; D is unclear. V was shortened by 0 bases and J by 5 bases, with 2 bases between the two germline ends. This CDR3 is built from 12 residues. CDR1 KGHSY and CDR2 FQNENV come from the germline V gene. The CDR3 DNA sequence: TGTGCCAGCAGCCAATCGCGAAACACCATATATTTT. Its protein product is CASSQSRNTIYF.